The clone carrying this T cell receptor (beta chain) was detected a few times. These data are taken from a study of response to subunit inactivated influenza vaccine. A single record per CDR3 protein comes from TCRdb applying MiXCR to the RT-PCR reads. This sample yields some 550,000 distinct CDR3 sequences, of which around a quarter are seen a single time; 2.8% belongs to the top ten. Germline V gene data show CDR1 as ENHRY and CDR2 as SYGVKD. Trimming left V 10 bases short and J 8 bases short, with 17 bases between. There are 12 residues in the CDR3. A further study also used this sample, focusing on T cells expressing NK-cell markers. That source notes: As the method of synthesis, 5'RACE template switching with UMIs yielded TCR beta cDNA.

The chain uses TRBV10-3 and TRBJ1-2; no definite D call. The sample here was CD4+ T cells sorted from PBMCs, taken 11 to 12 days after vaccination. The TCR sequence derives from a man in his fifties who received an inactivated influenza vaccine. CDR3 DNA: TGTGCCACGCGAGGACTAGTCGGCGGCTACACCTTC. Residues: CATRGLVGGYTF.